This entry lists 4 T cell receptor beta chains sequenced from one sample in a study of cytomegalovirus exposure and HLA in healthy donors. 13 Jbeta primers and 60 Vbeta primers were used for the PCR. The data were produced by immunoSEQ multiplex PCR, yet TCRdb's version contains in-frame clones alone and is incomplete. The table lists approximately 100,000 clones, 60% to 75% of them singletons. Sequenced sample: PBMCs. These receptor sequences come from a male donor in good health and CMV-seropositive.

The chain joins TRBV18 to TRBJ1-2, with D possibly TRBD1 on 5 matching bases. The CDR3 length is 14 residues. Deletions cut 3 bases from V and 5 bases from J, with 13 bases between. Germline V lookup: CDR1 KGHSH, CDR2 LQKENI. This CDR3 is CASSPASGGYGYTF. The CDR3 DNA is TGTGCCAGCTCACCGGCGTCGGGGGGGTATGGCTACACCTTC.

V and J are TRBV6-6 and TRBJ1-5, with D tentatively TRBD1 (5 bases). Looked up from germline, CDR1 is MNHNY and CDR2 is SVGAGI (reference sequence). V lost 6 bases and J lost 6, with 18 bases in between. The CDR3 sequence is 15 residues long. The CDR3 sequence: CASRGQWGMGQPQHF. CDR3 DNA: TGTGCCAGCAGGGGGCAGTGGGGTATGGGTCAGCCCCAGCATTTT.

The CDR3 DNA is TGTGCCAGCAGCGGCCGGACTAGCGGGAGGTTATCGACAGATACGCAGTATTTT. As protein: CASSGRTSGRLSTDTQYF. The chain couples TRBV9 to TRBJ2-3; 14 positions agree with TRBD2. This CDR3 contains 18 residues. Germline V gene sequence: CDR1 SGDLS, CDR2 YYNGEE. J lost 3 bases, V lost 3 bases, and 9 bases had no gene match.

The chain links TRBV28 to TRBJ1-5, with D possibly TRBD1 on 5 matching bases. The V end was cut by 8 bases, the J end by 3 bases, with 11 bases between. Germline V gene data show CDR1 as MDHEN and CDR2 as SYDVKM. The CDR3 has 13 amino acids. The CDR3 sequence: CASLRGNNQPQHF. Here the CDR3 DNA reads TGTGCCAGCCTAAGGGGAAACAATCAGCCCCAGCATTTT.